A selection of T cell receptor beta chains follows, all from one sample in a study of T cells in Graves' hyperthyroidism and ophthalmopathy. TCRdb processed the multiplex PCR reads anew with MiXCR; each CDR3 protein has one entry. The sample includes 300,000 to 400,000 distinct CDR3 sequences, roughly 18% of them seen just once. The sequenced sample consisted of blood. The receptors were sampled from a man younger than 35 with Graves' ophthalmopathy. Each CDR3 is given with its conserved first and last residue. The D gene is left open where the match is weak. Not every row has a clone size; where given, it reads once, few, many or a size class.

TRBJ1-2 TRBV5-1 many . CASSLRADLNYGYTF TGCGCCAGCAGCTTGAGGGCAGACTTAAACTATGGCTACACCTTC
TRBJ2-3 TRBV19 . . CASSMTSSTDTQYF TGTGCCAGTAGTATGACATCTAGCACAGATACGCAGTATTTT
TRBJ2-7 TRBV20-1 many TRBD2 CSARDALAGRYEQYF TGCAGTGCTAGAGACGCACTAGCGGGGCGGTACGAGCAGTACTTC
TRBJ2-7 TRBV11-2 many . CASSLAIAYEQYF TGTGCCAGCAGCCTTGCCATCGCCTACGAGCAGTACTTC
TRBJ2-5 TRBV20-1 . . CSARRSPEGSETQYF TGCAGTGCTAGGAGGTCTCCTGAGGGGTCAGAGACCCAGTACTTC
TRBJ1-1 TRBV19 . . CASSFRTELNTEAFF TGTGCCAGTAGTTTCCGGACAGAACTGAACACTGAAGCTTTCTTT
TRBJ2-7 TRBV2 . . CASSIGSSTYEQYF TGTGCCAGTAGTATAGGAAGCTCTACCTACGAGCAGTACTTC
TRBJ1-1 TRBV20-1 . TRBD1 CSARGQGWNTEAFF TGCAGTGCTAGGGGACAGGGGTGGAACACTGAAGCTTTCTTT
TRBJ2-5 TRBV4-1 . . CASGQPDPGVTQYF TGCGCCAGCGGCCAACCGGACCCCGGGGTGACCCAGTACTTC
TRBJ1-5 TRBV7-9 few . CASGRDNSNQPQHF TGTGCCAGCGGACGAGACAATAGCAATCAGCCCCAGCATTTT
TRBJ1-1 TRBV11-2 many . CASSPAMNTEAFF TGTGCCAGCAGCCCAGCTATGAACACTGAAGCTTTCTTT
TRBJ1-1 TRBV6-1 . TRBD1 CASSEAGTGWTEAFF TGTGCCAGCAGTGAAGCGGGGACAGGGTGGACTGAAGCTTTCTTT
TRBJ1-1 TRBV6-1 few . CASSHGQEAFF TGTGCCAGCAGCCACGGACAGGAAGCTTTCTTT
TRBJ2-5 TRBV5-1 . TRBD1 CASSLQGSQETQYF TGCGCCAGCAGCTTACAGGGGTCCCAAGAGACCCAGTACTTC
TRBJ2-1 TRBV29-1 many . CSVEGGGSYNEQFF TGCAGCGTTGAAGGGGGCGGGTCCTACAATGAGCAGTTCTTC
TRBJ2-1 TRBV12-3/TRBV12-4 many . CASINRKGGSYNEQFF TGTGCCAGCATTAACCGTAAGGGGGGGTCCTACAATGAGCAGTTCTTC
TRBJ1-3 TRBV20-1 few TRBD1 CSARDLAGTGRRNTIYF TGCAGTGCTAGAGATTTAGCGGGGACAGGGAGGCGAAACACCATATATTTT
TRBJ2-7 TRBV11-2 many . CASSLGYGGYEQYF TGTGCCAGCAGCCTGGGATACGGAGGCTACGAGCAGTACTTC
TRBJ2-2 TRBV6-2/TRBV6-3 many . CASSYLDTGELFF TGTGCCAGCAGTTACCTAGACACCGGGGAGCTGTTTTTT
TRBJ2-3 TRBV6-1 many . CASSQGVGSTDTQYF TGTGCCAGCAGCCAGGGAGTTGGGAGCACAGATACGCAGTATTTT
TRBJ1-1 TRBV28 many . CASSPPSGGLTEAFF TGTGCCAGCAGTCCCCCTTCGGGGGGGCTAACTGAAGCTTTCTTT
TRBJ2-7 TRBV2 many TRBD2 CASLAGGYEQYF TGTGCCAGCTTGGCGGGGGGGTACGAGCAGTACTTC
TRBJ2-7 TRBV19 few . CASSIERTDEQYF TGTGCCAGTAGTATAGAGAGAACAGACGAGCAGTACTTC
TRBJ1-1 TRBV3-1 many TRBD1 CASSQLQGPDTEAFF TGTGCCAGCAGCCAATTACAGGGGCCTGACACTGAAGCTTTCTTT
TRBJ1-3 TRBV12-3/TRBV12-4 many . CASSRKGPPARNTIYF TGTGCCAGCAGTCGTAAAGGACCGCCGGCGAGAAACACCATATATTTT
TRBJ2-7 TRBV20-1 few . CSARDWDQTVSEQYF TGCAGTGCTAGAGACTGGGACCAGACCGTCAGCGAGCAGTACTTC
TRBJ1-1 TRBV5-1 many . CASSLRGMGTEAFF TGCGCCAGCAGCTTGAGGGGCATGGGGACTGAAGCTTTCTTT
TRBJ1-3 TRBV29-1 . . CSVAVGGSGNTIYF TGCAGCGTTGCTGTCGGGGGCTCTGGAAACACCATATATTTT
TRBJ1-2 TRBV28 many TRBD1 CASSNQQGSYTF TGTGCCAGCAGTAATCAACAGGGGAGCTACACCTTC
TRBJ2-7 TRBV2 few TRBD1 CASSAHRDRERYEQYF TGTGCCAGCAGCGCCCACCGGGACAGGGAACGCTACGAGCAGTACTTC